Listed below are T cell receptor beta chains from one sample, sequenced in a study of blood T cell repertoires in COVID-19. Only in-frame clones appear in the TCRdb table, and some are missing; sequencing was by immunoSEQ multiplex PCR. The sample contains 60,000 to 75,000 clones, around four fifths of which appear only once. The specimen sequenced was peripheral blood. The receptor set was obtained from a human donor in a cohort sampled during active COVID-19. CDR3s include the opening cysteine and the closing phenylalanine or tryptophan. The D gene is left open where the match is weak. Not all rows give a size; the values are once, few, many and, for expanded clones, a class.

V: TRBV15
J: TRBJ2-5
D: TRBD2
size: NA
CDR3: CATGGRLAGGETQYF
DNA: TGTGCCACGGGGGGAAGGCTAGCGGGAGGGGAGACCCAGTACTTC

V: TRBV19
J: TRBJ2-5
D: TRBD2
size: NA
CDR3: CASSIRTSGRGKTQYF
DNA: TGTGCCAGTAGTATCCGGACTAGCGGGAGGGGTAAGACCCAGTACTTC

V: TRBV6-5
J: TRBJ2-2
D: NA
size: NA
CDR3: CATTLLLTGTGELFF
DNA: TGTGCCACCACCCTTCTTTTGACTGGCACCGGGGAGCTGTTTTTT

V: TRBV10-1
J: TRBJ2-2
D: TRBD2
size: NA
CDR3: CASSRTSGFAGELFF
DNA: TGCGCCAGCAGTAGGACTAGCGGGTTCGCCGGGGAGCTGTTTTTT

V: TRBV6-6
J: TRBJ1-3
D: TRBD1
size: NA
CDR3: CASRPSGGGNTIYF
DNA: TGTGCCAGCAGACCATCAGGGGGGGGAAACACCATATATTTT

V: TRBV18
J: TRBJ1-3
D: NA
size: once
CDR3: CASSPGTPGISGNTIYF
DNA: TGTGCCAGCTCACCAGGGACACCCGGAATTTCTGGAAACACCATATATTTT

V: TRBV6-5
J: TRBJ2-1
D: NA
size: NA
CDR3: CASGEDRRGGLQFF
DNA: TGTGCCAGCGGGGAGGACAGGCGAGGGGGATTGCAGTTCTTC

V: TRBV18
J: TRBJ2-5
D: TRBD1
size: NA
CDR3: CASSPPGTGRETQYF
DNA: TGTGCCAGCTCACCACCCGGGACAGGCCGGGAGACCCAGTACTTC

V: TRBV19
J: TRBJ1-2
D: NA
size: NA
CDR3: CASSIDGVNYGYTF
DNA: TGTGCCAGTAGTATTGACGGAGTTAACTATGGCTACACCTTC

V: TRBV12-3/TRBV12-4
J: TRBJ1-3
D: NA
size: NA
CDR3: CASRADRQDTIYF
DNA: TGTGCCAGCAGGGCCGACAGGCAAGACACCATATATTTT

V: TRBV11-2
J: TRBJ2-1
D: TRBD2
size: NA
CDR3: CASSWVRGGLLYNEQFF
DNA: TGTGCCAGCAGCTGGGTCCGGGGGGGACTCTTGTACAATGAGCAGTTCTTC

V: TRBV6-5
J: TRBJ2-1
D: NA
size: once
CDR3: CASSYSPTARRNEQFF
DNA: TGTGCCAGCAGTTACTCGCCCACCGCGAGGCGCAATGAGCAGTTCTTC

V: TRBV30
J: TRBJ2-3
D: NA
size: once
CDR3: CAWSNWRAESDTQYF
DNA: TGTGCCTGGAGTAACTGGCGGGCAGAGTCAGATACGCAGTATTTT

V: TRBV10-3
J: TRBJ1-5
D: NA
size: NA
CDR3: CVSRRGVNQPQHF
DNA: TGTGTCTCCCGGCGGGGAGTCAATCAGCCCCAGCATTTT

V: TRBV19
J: TRBJ2-5
D: TRBD1
size: NA
CDR3: CAARDRAGETQYF
DNA: TGTGCCGCGAGGGACAGGGCGGGCGAGACCCAGTACTTC

V: TRBV6-6
J: TRBJ2-7
D: TRBD1
size: NA
CDR3: CASTRTGFEQYF
DNA: TGTGCCAGCACCCGGACAGGGTTCGAGCAGTACTTC

V: TRBV2
J: TRBJ2-3
D: TRBD2
size: NA
CDR3: CASTRTSGGDTQYF
DNA: TGTGCCAGCACCCGGACTAGCGGGGGAGATACGCAGTATTTT

V: TRBV7-9
J: TRBJ2-7
D: TRBD2
size: NA
CDR3: CASSWYGGAMYEQYF
DNA: TGTGCCAGCAGCTGGTACGGGGGGGCTATGTACGAGCAGTACTTC

V: TRBV28
J: TRBJ1-5
D: TRBD1
size: few
CDR3: CASSSSDDRGYNQPQHF
DNA: TGTGCCAGCAGTTCCAGTGATGACAGGGGTTACAATCAGCCCCAGCATTTT

V: TRBV30
J: TRBJ1-1
D: NA
size: NA
CDR3: CAWTLLANTEAFF
DNA: TGTGCCTGGACGCTTTTGGCGAACACTGAAGCTTTCTTT

V: TRBV7-2
J: TRBJ2-5
D: TRBD2
size: NA
CDR3: CASSTFSGGAGETQYF
DNA: TGTGCCAGCAGCACATTTAGCGGGGGGGCCGGGGAGACCCAGTACTTC

V: TRBV6-1
J: TRBJ2-5
D: NA
size: once
CDR3: CASSEIGTQYF
DNA: TGTGCCAGCAGTGAGATCGGGACCCAGTACTTC

V: TRBV5-6
J: TRBJ1-1
D: NA
size: NA
CDR3: CASSFLGQGRNTEAFF
DNA: TGTGCCAGCAGCTTTTTAGGGCAGGGGAGGAACACTGAAGCTTTCTTT

V: TRBV5-1
J: TRBJ2-7
D: NA
size: NA
CDR3: CASSVDSNEQYF
DNA: TGCGCCAGCAGCGTGGACAGCAACGAGCAGTACTTC

V: TRBV9
J: TRBJ2-7
D: TRBD1
size: NA
CDR3: CASSRGQNYEQYF
DNA: TGTGCCAGCAGCCGGGGACAGAATTACGAGCAGTACTTC

V: TRBV5-1
J: TRBJ2-5
D: NA
size: NA
CDR3: CASSLGKETQYF
DNA: TGCGCCAGCAGCTTGGGTAAAGAGACCCAGTACTTC

V: TRBV18
J: TRBJ1-2
D: TRBD1
size: NA
CDR3: CASSPPGQGYGYTF
DNA: TGTGCCAGCTCACCACCGGGACAGGGCTATGGCTACACCTTC

V: TRBV9
J: TRBJ2-1
D: TRBD2
size: NA
CDR3: CASSVRGGARNEQFF
DNA: TGTGCCAGCAGCGTTCGCGGGGGGGCCCGCAATGAGCAGTTCTTC

V: TRBV7-2
J: TRBJ1-2
D: TRBD1
size: NA
CDR3: CASGGRQGALRGYGYTF
DNA: TGTGCCAGCGGGGGGAGGCAGGGGGCGCTCAGGGGCTATGGCTACACCTTC

V: TRBV12-3/TRBV12-4
J: TRBJ1-2
D: NA
size: NA
CDR3: CASSRQVLGYTF
DNA: TGTGCCAGCAGTCGACAGGTTCTTGGCTACACCTTC

V: TRBV27
J: TRBJ2-4
D: NA
size: NA
CDR3: CASSLYGAKNIQYF
DNA: TGTGCCAGCAGTTTATACGGGGCCAAAAACATTCAGTACTTC

V: TRBV13
J: TRBJ1-2
D: TRBD1
size: once
CDR3: CASSPRDRVTF
DNA: TGTGCCAGCAGCCCCCGGGACAGGGTCACCTTC

V: TRBV5-8
J: TRBJ2-3
D: NA
size: NA
CDR3: CASSLIRGGLYF
DNA: TGTGCCAGCAGCCTGATCAGGGGCGGTCTGTATTTT

V: TRBV19
J: TRBJ1-5
D: NA
size: few
CDR3: CASSMEGHSNQPQHF
DNA: TGTGCCAGTAGTATGGAGGGGCACAGCAATCAGCCCCAGCATTTT

V: TRBV6-6
J: TRBJ2-3
D: NA
size: NA
CDR3: CASSYPGTDTQYF
DNA: TGTGCCAGCAGTTACCCCGGCACAGATACGCAGTATTTT

V: TRBV5-1
J: TRBJ2-5
D: NA
size: NA
CDR3: CASSWSGKETQYF
DNA: TGCGCCAGCAGCTGGAGTGGTAAAGAGACCCAGTACTTC

V: TRBV10-3
J: TRBJ1-4
D: NA
size: NA
CDR3: CATRAGREDEKLFF
DNA: TGTGCCACCAGGGCCGGAAGGGAGGATGAAAAACTGTTTTTT

V: TRBV18
J: TRBJ1-3
D: NA
size: NA
CDR3: CASSPTPGSSGNTIYF
DNA: TGTGCCAGCTCACCAACCCCAGGAAGCTCTGGAAACACCATATATTTT

V: TRBV7-8
J: TRBJ2-7
D: TRBD2
size: few
CDR3: CASSLLAGGPYEQYF
DNA: TGTGCCAGCAGCTTGTTGGCGGGAGGGCCCTACGAGCAGTACTTC

V: TRBV11-2
J: TRBJ2-7
D: NA
size: NA
CDR3: CASSLDRGIHEQYF
DNA: TGTGCCAGCAGCTTAGATCGAGGGATCCACGAGCAGTACTTC

V: TRBV7-9
J: TRBJ1-4
D: NA
size: NA
CDR3: CASSLASGTNEKLFF
DNA: TGTGCCAGCAGCTTAGCTTCGGGGACTAATGAAAAACTGTTTTTT

V: TRBV9
J: TRBJ2-1
D: NA
size: NA
CDR3: CASSQTTARSGDEQFF
DNA: TGTGCCAGCAGCCAGACGACGGCTAGGTCCGGGGATGAGCAGTTCTTC

V: TRBV5-5
J: TRBJ1-2
D: TRBD1
size: NA
CDR3: CASSRLTGGNYGYTF
DNA: TGTGCCAGCAGCCGGCTAACAGGGGGGAACTATGGCTACACCTTC

V: TRBV6-4
J: TRBJ1-5
D: NA
size: NA
CDR3: CASSDIFIEGRQPQHF
DNA: TGTGCCAGCAGTGATATCTTTATCGAGGGGAGGCAGCCCCAGCATTTT

V: TRBV4-2
J: TRBJ2-5
D: TRBD2
size: NA
CDR3: CASSQVAGVGSSGTQYF
DNA: TGTGCCAGCAGCCAAGTCGCGGGGGTTGGCTCCTCGGGGACCCAGTACTTC

V: TRBV9
J: TRBJ1-1
D: TRBD1
size: NA
CDR3: CASSVVPGGVAEAFF
DNA: TGTGCCAGCAGCGTAGTTCCAGGGGGTGTAGCTGAAGCTTTCTTT

V: TRBV19
J: TRBJ2-7
D: TRBD1
size: NA
CDR3: CASSHLGRDRGFYEQYF
DNA: TGTGCCAGTAGTCACCTCGGGCGGGACAGGGGTTTCTACGAGCAGTACTTC

V: TRBV4-1
J: TRBJ2-7
D: NA
size: NA
CDR3: CASSQDRGAHRYEQYF
DNA: TGCGCCAGCAGCCAAGATCGGGGGGCGCATCGTTACGAGCAGTACTTC

V: TRBV27
J: TRBJ1-6
D: TRBD1
size: NA
CDR3: CATRQGAYNNSPLHF
DNA: TGTGCCACCCGACAGGGCGCCTACAATAATTCACCCCTCCACTTT

V: TRBV12-3/TRBV12-4
J: TRBJ1-2
D: NA
size: NA
CDR3: CASSLYQNGYTF
DNA: TGTGCCAGCAGTTTATATCAGAATGGCTACACCTTC

V: TRBV9
J: TRBJ2-3
D: NA
size: NA
CDR3: CASSEVGLSTDTQYF
DNA: TGTGCCAGCAGCGAGGTGGGCCTCAGCACAGATACGCAGTATTTT

V: TRBV19
J: TRBJ1-5
D: TRBD1
size: few
CDR3: CASSVNRDRGRHSNQPQHF
DNA: TGTGCCAGTAGTGTGAACCGGGACAGGGGACGACATAGCAATCAGCCCCAGCATTTT